The rows below give T cell receptor beta chains drawn from one sample of a study of cytotoxic CD8 clonotypes in ibrutinib-treated CLL. TCRdb keeps only in-frame clones here, not all; method: immunoSEQ multiplex PCR. Of more than 140,000 clones listed, around three quarters are singletons. The sequences come from PBMCs, collected after 12 months of ibrutinib treatment. The receptors shown here come from a human donor with chronic lymphocytic leukemia. CDR3s include the opening cysteine and the closing phenylalanine or tryptophan. Each record gives: CDR3 protein, CDR3 DNA, D gene, V gene, J gene, clone size. A D gene is named only where the DNA matches it firmly. Some rows mark clone size as missing; the rest say once, few, many or name a class of expanded clone.

CDR3: CASSWTDTGELFF
DNA: TGCGCCAGCAGCTGGACTGACACCGGGGAGCTGTTTTTT
D: -
V: TRBV5-1
J: TRBJ2-2
size: -

CDR3: CAWNPGQGVWPQHF
DNA: TGTGCCTGGAATCCAGGACAGGGGGTTTGGCCCCAGCATTTT
D: TRBD1
V: TRBV30
J: TRBJ1-5
size: -

CDR3: CASSPAGELGLFF
DNA: TGTGCCAGCTCACCCGCTGGGGAACTGGGACTGTTTTTT
D: -
V: TRBV18
J: TRBJ1-4
size: -

CDR3: CASSLVAGPGYTF
DNA: TGTGCCAGCAGCTTGGTGGCAGGACCCGGCTACACCTTC
D: -
V: TRBV5-6
J: TRBJ1-2
size: -

CDR3: CASSTPAAGNQPQHF
DNA: TGTGCCAGTAGTACCCCAGCGGCGGGCAATCAGCCCCAGCATTTT
D: -
V: TRBV19
J: TRBJ1-5
size: few

CDR3: CASRGQMNTEAFF
DNA: TGTGCCAGCAGGGGACAGATGAACACTGAAGCTTTCTTT
D: TRBD1
V: TRBV6-4
J: TRBJ1-1
size: -

CDR3: CASSLLGDSSSYNEQFF
DNA: TGTGCCAGCAGCTTGTTAGGGGACAGTAGCTCCTACAATGAGCAGTTCTTC
D: TRBD1
V: TRBV5-6
J: TRBJ2-1
size: -

CDR3: CASSLSPGYTGELFF
DNA: TGTGCCAGCAGCTTATCACCAGGGTACACCGGGGAGCTGTTTTTT
D: -
V: TRBV7-3
J: TRBJ2-2
size: many

CDR3: CAISEISPGRTGSTEAFF
DNA: TGTGCCATCAGTGAGATATCCCCAGGGAGAACCGGTAGCACTGAAGCTTTCTTT
D: -
V: TRBV10-3
J: TRBJ1-1
size: -

CDR3: CARRGSGSPFGEQYF
DNA: TGTGCCAGAAGAGGCTCAGGGTCCCCCTTCGGCGAGCAGTACTTC
D: -
V: TRBV5-3
J: TRBJ2-7
size: -

CDR3: CATDRDVSFREQYF
DNA: TGTGCCACCGACCGGGACGTTTCCTTCAGGGAGCAGTACTTC
D: -
V: TRBV7-9
J: TRBJ2-7
size: -

CDR3: CASRDRVVTGELFF
DNA: TGTGCCAGCAGGGACAGGGTGGTCACCGGGGAGCTGTTTTTT
D: TRBD1
V: TRBV27
J: TRBJ2-2
size: -

CDR3: CASSLMGAGTDTQYF
DNA: TGTGCCAGCAGCTTGATGGGAGCGGGCACAGATACGCAGTATTTT
D: -
V: TRBV11-2
J: TRBJ2-3
size: -

CDR3: CASSLGWDGYTF
DNA: TGTGCCAGCAGCTTGGGCTGGGATGGCTACACCTTC
D: -
V: TRBV7-2
J: TRBJ1-2
size: -

CDR3: CASSSLGGYAYNSPLHF
DNA: TGTGCCAGCAGCTCCCTTGGGGGTTACGCCTATAATTCACCCCTCCACTTT
D: -
V: TRBV7-2
J: TRBJ1-6
size: -

CDR3: CASSPSGTQEAFF
DNA: TGTGCCAGCTCACCATCGGGAACCCAAGAAGCTTTCTTT
D: -
V: TRBV18
J: TRBJ1-1
size: few

CDR3: CASSPRGEAFF
DNA: TGTGCCAGCTCACCGCGTGGGGAAGCTTTCTTT
D: -
V: TRBV18
J: TRBJ1-1
size: -

CDR3: CASSLVRTGSGDQPQHF
DNA: TGTGCCAGCAGCTTAGTTCGGACAGGGAGTGGCGATCAGCCCCAGCATTTT
D: TRBD1
V: TRBV7-9
J: TRBJ1-5
size: -

CDR3: CATPVGLAGNTGELFF
DNA: TGTGCCACCCCGGTAGGACTAGCGGGGAATACCGGGGAGCTGTTTTTT
D: TRBD2
V: TRBV7-2
J: TRBJ2-2
size: -

CDR3: CASSETLVNEKLFF
DNA: TGTGCCAGCAGTGAAACGCTGGTTAATGAAAAACTGTTTTTT
D: -
V: TRBV25-1
J: TRBJ1-4
size: -

CDR3: CASSFRGEGNTEAFF
DNA: TGTGCCAGCAGCTTCCGAGGGGAGGGGAACACTGAAGCTTTCTTT
D: -
V: TRBV7-9
J: TRBJ1-1
size: -

CDR3: CARSLERLKETQYF
DNA: TGTGCCAGATCCTTAGAACGTCTCAAAGAGACCCAGTACTTC
D: -
V: TRBV27
J: TRBJ2-5
size: -

CDR3: CASSDHDTGAPYEQYF
DNA: TGTGCCAGCAGTGACCACGATACGGGGGCGCCATACGAGCAGTACTTC
D: -
V: TRBV6-4
J: TRBJ2-7
size: -

CDR3: CASSLGGGGPYEQYF
DNA: TGTGCCAGCAGCTTAGGTGGGGGAGGGCCTTACGAGCAGTACTTC
D: TRBD2
V: TRBV7-6
J: TRBJ2-7
size: -

CDR3: CASSYSQGRNIQYF
DNA: TGTGCCAGCAGTTACTCGCAGGGGCGAAACATTCAGTACTTC
D: -
V: TRBV6-5
J: TRBJ2-4
size: -

CDR3: CASSSYVNQETQYF
DNA: TGTGCCAGCAGCTCATACGTGAATCAAGAGACCCAGTACTTC
D: -
V: TRBV7-2
J: TRBJ2-5
size: -

CDR3: CASSLTTTGGEQYF
DNA: TGTGCCAGCAGTTTAACTACGACAGGGGGCGAGCAGTACTTC
D: TRBD1
V: TRBV27
J: TRBJ2-7
size: -

CDR3: CASSLRGDTDTQYF
DNA: TGTGCCAGCAGCTTAAGGGGGGACACAGATACGCAGTATTTT
D: -
V: TRBV7-9
J: TRBJ2-3
size: -

CDR3: CASSLGTGRYQPQHF
DNA: TGTGCCAGCAGCCTGGGAACAGGGAGGTATCAGCCCCAGCATTTT
D: -
V: TRBV7-2
J: TRBJ1-5
size: -

CDR3: CAWSTGAYEQYF
DNA: TGTGCCTGGAGTACAGGGGCCTACGAGCAGTACTTC
D: TRBD1
V: TRBV30
J: TRBJ2-7
size: -

CDR3: CASSPQGQVEGEKQYF
DNA: TGTGCCAGCAGCCCCCAGGGACAAGTTGAAGGGGAAAAGCAGTACTTC
D: -
V: TRBV11-3
J: TRBJ2-7
size: -

CDR3: CASSSTGTGDNEQFF
DNA: TGTGCCAGTTCAAGCACCGGGACAGGGGACAATGAGCAGTTCTTC
D: TRBD1
V: TRBV19
J: TRBJ2-1
size: -

CDR3: CAAGDQETQYF
DNA: TGTGCCGCGGGGGACCAAGAGACCCAGTACTTC
D: TRBD2
V: TRBV10-3
J: TRBJ2-5
size: -

CDR3: CASRRGGDYEQYF
DNA: TGTGCCAGCAGGCGCGGGGGAGACTACGAGCAGTACTTC
D: TRBD2
V: TRBV28
J: TRBJ2-7
size: -

CDR3: CASSMTGSWPQHF
DNA: TGCGCCAGCAGCATGACAGGGTCCTGGCCCCAGCATTTT
D: TRBD1
V: TRBV5-1
J: TRBJ1-5
size: -

CDR3: CASSYSRGAYEQYF
DNA: TGTGCCAGCAGTTATAGCAGGGGGGCCTACGAGCAGTACTTC
D: -
V: TRBV6-5
J: TRBJ2-7
size: -

CDR3: CASSQVTSGGYEQYF
DNA: TGTGCCAGCAGCCAAGTGACTAGCGGGGGCTACGAGCAGTACTTC
D: TRBD2
V: TRBV4-2
J: TRBJ2-7
size: -

CDR3: CASSPTYRDTQYF
DNA: TGTGCCAGCAGCCCAACGTACAGGGATACGCAGTATTTT
D: -
V: TRBV7-3
J: TRBJ2-3
size: few

CDR3: CASSPTGGSYGEQFF
DNA: TGCGCCAGCAGCCCGACAGGGGGATCGTATGGTGAGCAGTTCTTC
D: TRBD1
V: TRBV5-1
J: TRBJ2-1
size: -

CDR3: CASSMGGRTGELFF
DNA: TGTGCCAGTAGTATGGGGGGCCGCACAGGGGAGCTGTTTTTT
D: -
V: TRBV19
J: TRBJ2-2
size: once

CDR3: CASSLRTRGTEAFF
DNA: TGTGCCAGCAGCTTAAGGACCCGGGGAACTGAAGCTTTCTTT
D: -
V: TRBV7-8
J: TRBJ1-1
size: -

CDR3: CASSHGQGASIGQPQHF
DNA: TGTGCCAGCTCACATGGACAGGGGGCTTCTATCGGTCAGCCCCAGCATTTT
D: TRBD1
V: TRBV18
J: TRBJ1-5
size: once

CDR3: CASSQVLNTEAFF
DNA: TGCGCCAGCAGCCAAGTGCTGAACACTGAAGCTTTCTTT
D: -
V: TRBV4-1
J: TRBJ1-1
size: -

CDR3: CASSLVTRSGRAHVNEQYF
DNA: TGTGCCAGCAGCTTAGTCACGCGTAGCGGGAGGGCCCACGTCAACGAGCAGTACTTC
D: TRBD2
V: TRBV11-2
J: TRBJ2-7
size: once

CDR3: CASSLVLTSPLLGGELFF
DNA: TGTGCCAGCAGTCTCGTATTGACTAGCCCATTACTGGGCGGGGAGCTGTTTTTT
D: TRBD2
V: TRBV7-3
J: TRBJ2-2
size: once

CDR3: CASSPSGRYGETQYF
DNA: TGTGCCAGCAGCCCTAGCGGGAGGTACGGGGAGACCCAGTACTTC
D: TRBD2
V: TRBV5-8
J: TRBJ2-5
size: -

CDR3: CASSLAVTSASYNEQFF
DNA: TGTGCCAGCAGCTTGGCCGTAACTAGCGCGTCCTACAATGAGCAGTTCTTC
D: TRBD2
V: TRBV5-4
J: TRBJ2-1
size: -

CDR3: CASSSPAQTGIYEQYF
DNA: TGCGCCAGCAGCTCACCCGCTCAGACAGGAATATACGAGCAGTACTTC
D: -
V: TRBV5-1
J: TRBJ2-7
size: -

CDR3: CASSLAGGPGNEQFF
DNA: TGTGCCAGCAGCTTAGCGGGAGGGCCGGGGAATGAGCAGTTCTTC
D: TRBD2
V: TRBV7-8
J: TRBJ2-1
size: -

CDR3: CASSLWETNEKLFF
DNA: TGTGCCAGCAGCTTATGGGAAACTAATGAAAAACTGTTTTTT
D: -
V: TRBV7-9
J: TRBJ1-4
size: -

CDR3: CASSSGQAQTGELFF
DNA: TGTGCCAGCAGTTCGGGACAGGCACAAACCGGGGAGCTGTTTTTT
D: TRBD1
V: TRBV28
J: TRBJ2-2
size: -

CDR3: CASSPSATNEKLFF
DNA: TGTGCCAGCTCACCATCAGCAACTAATGAAAAACTGTTTTTT
D: -
V: TRBV18
J: TRBJ1-4
size: few

CDR3: CASSPPGQGNTGELFF
DNA: TGTGCCAGCAGCCCCCCGGGACAGGGTAACACCGGGGAGCTGTTTTTT
D: TRBD1
V: TRBV7-9
J: TRBJ2-2
size: -

CDR3: CASSKVGAGGEKLFF
DNA: TGTGCCAGCAGCAAAGTGGGCGCAGGGGGTGAAAAACTGTTTTTT
D: -
V: TRBV21-1
J: TRBJ1-4
size: -

CDR3: CASSLANNPGQGTDTQYF
DNA: TGCGCCAGCAGCTTGGCCAATAATCCGGGACAGGGCACAGATACGCAGTATTTT
D: TRBD1
V: TRBV5-1
J: TRBJ2-3
size: -

CDR3: CASSLGISGAYGYTF
DNA: TGTGCCAGCAGCTTAGGGATCTCAGGGGCCTATGGCTACACCTTC
D: -
V: TRBV7-9
J: TRBJ1-2
size: -

CDR3: CASSRAATGESYGYTF
DNA: TGTGCCAGCAGCCGTGCCGCGACAGGGGAATCTTATGGCTACACCTTC
D: TRBD1
V: TRBV28
J: TRBJ1-2
size: -

CDR3: CAISPGQLNQETQYF
DNA: TGTGCCATCAGTCCCGGACAGCTTAACCAAGAGACCCAGTACTTC
D: -
V: TRBV10-3
J: TRBJ2-5
size: once

CDR3: CASSAGTSSGANVLTF
DNA: TGTGCCAGCTCAGCCGGGACTAGCTCTGGGGCCAACGTCCTGACTTTC
D: TRBD2
V: TRBV18
J: TRBJ2-6
size: -

CDR3: CASSLETGGAYEQYF
DNA: TGTGCCAGCTCACTAGAGACAGGGGGAGCCTACGAGCAGTACTTC
D: TRBD1
V: TRBV18
J: TRBJ2-7
size: -